The 22 T cell receptor beta chains reported below all come from one sample, sequenced in a study of T cells in localized non-small cell lung cancer. TCRdb keeps only in-frame clones here, not all; method: immunoSEQ multiplex PCR. Of 38,000 or so clones in the sample, 81% were seen once. Here the sequenced sample was peripheral blood mononuclear cells, taken before any cancer treatment. Receptors were obtained from a male donor at least 60 years old with stage II lung adenocarcinoma.

The rearrangement joins TRBV6-6 to TRBJ1-1, with D hard to call. CDR1 is MNHNY, CDR2 SVGAGI, per germline (reference sequence). The CDR3 extends over 13 amino acids. V was shortened by 5 bases and J by 1 base, with 8 bases between the two germline ends. The CDR3 protein is CASSLQSNTEAFF. CDR3 sequence (DNA): TGTGCCAGCAGTCTACAGTCGAACACTGAAGCTTTCTTT.

This chain links TRBV4-1 with TRBJ1-1, with D perhaps TRBD1 (6 bases). V was shortened by 4 bases and J by 0 bases, with 12 bases between the two germline ends. The CDR3 has 15 residues. The germline V gene has CDR1 MGHRA and CDR2 YSYEKL. The CDR3 nucleotides read TGCGCCAGCAGCCCGTCCGGACAGTTGAACACTGAAGCTTTCTTT. Its protein product is CASSPSGQLNTEAFF.

The chain combines TRBV7-2 with TRBJ2-5; D may be TRBD1 (7 bases). This CDR3 is 15 amino acids long. Germline CDR1 reads SGHTA; CDR2 reads FQGNSA. Trimming cost V 5 bases and J 5 bases, with 18 bases left between them. The chain's CDR3 is CASSPRRGLVETQYF. The CDR3 DNA is TGTGCCAGCAGCCCCAGGAGGGGGCTAGTGGAGACCCAGTACTTC.

J is TRBJ1-1 and V is TRBV6-5; D remains ambiguous. V was clipped by 6 bases and J by 10 bases, with 12 bases between them. The CDR3 consists of 11 residues. Germline CDR1 and CDR2: MNHEY and SVGAGI. CDR3 sequence (DNA): TGTGCCAGCAGACAACCCCCACGAGCTTTCTTT. Protein product: CASRQPPRAFF.

The rearrangement links TRBV2 to TRBJ1-5; D may be TRBD1 (6 bases). The CDR3 extends over 15 amino acids. Germline V gene lookup returns CDR1 SNHLY and CDR2 FYNNEI. Deletions cut 4 bases from V and 6 bases from J, with 16 bases between. Here the CDR3 DNA reads TGTGCCAGCAGTGTGTACGGGGGCCAGGGTCAGCCCCAGCATTTT. This sequence encodes CASSVYGGQGQPQHF.

V gene TRBV5-1 combines with J gene TRBJ1-2, with D perhaps TRBD1 (6 bases). Trimming shortened V by 4 bases and J by 4 bases, and 11 bases separated the two germline ends. The CDR3 has 13 residues. Germline values: CDR1 SGHRS, CDR2 YFSETQ. The CDR3 DNA reads TGCGCCAGCAGCCCGGACAGAGGCTATGGCTACACCTTC. Translation: CASSPDRGYGYTF. The variable domain in full, with the rest retrieved from reference TRBV5-1 and TRBJ1-2, is KAGVTQTPRYLIKTRGQQVTLSCSPISGHRSVSWYQQTPGQGLQFLFEYFSETQRNKGNFPGRFSGRQFSNSRSEMNVSTLELGDSALYLCASSPDRGYGYTFGSGTRLTVV.

This clone is medium-sized by share. The V call is TRBV10-3, the J call TRBJ1-5; perhaps TRBD1 as D (5 bases). Trimming left V 8 bases short and J 8 bases short, with 16 bases between. Germline V gene sequence: CDR1 ENHRY, CDR2 SYGVKD. The CDR3 is made up of 13 amino acids. The chain's CDR3 is CAIRGRSSEPQHF. CDR3 DNA sequence: TGTGCCATCCGGGGACGGTCTAGTGAGCCCCAGCATTTT.

The J gene is TRBJ1-5, the V gene TRBV7-2, with D hard to call. The CDR3 has 13 residues. The germline gives CDR1 SGHTA, CDR2 FQGNSA. Trimming took 4 bases from V and 0 from J, leaving 4 bases between them. The CDR3 nucleotides are TGTGCCAGCAGCTCCAATAGCAATCAGCCCCAGCATTTT. Translated, it gives CASSSNSNQPQHF.

This chain connects TRBV18 to TRBJ1-5; D is undetermined. CDR3 length: 14 amino acids. CDR1 and CDR2 from the germline V gene are KGHSH and LQKENI. V gave up 3 bases and J gave up 3 bases, with 9 bases separating them. CDR3 protein: CASSPVGDNQPQHF. DNA for the CDR3: TGTGCCAGCTCACCGGTCGGAGACAATCAGCCCCAGCATTTT.

Only a few counts were recorded for this clone. This chain connects TRBV29-1 to TRBJ2-3, with a weak D call TRBD2 (6 bases). This CDR3 comprises 16 residues. V was clipped by 6 bases and J by 0 bases, with 19 bases between them. Germline loops: CDR1 SQVTM, CDR2 ANQGSEA. The CDR3 DNA is TGCAGCGTGGGAGGTGAGGGGAGCCGAAGCACAGATACGCAGTATTTT. It codes for CSVGGEGSRSTDTQYF.

V is TRBV27 and J is TRBJ1-5; 10 positions agree with TRBD1. The CDR3 covers 14 residues. The V segment lost 6 bases and the J segment 7 bases; nucleotides outside the gene matches: 6. The germline V gene encodes CDR1 MNHEY and CDR2 SMNVEV (reference sequence). This chain's CDR3 is CASSRDRGDQPQHF. The CDR3 DNA follows: TGTGCCAGCAGCAGGGACAGGGGTGACCAGCCCCAGCATTTT.

This chain uses TRBV5-1 with TRBJ1-1; D is unresolved. This CDR3 has 15 amino acids. The germline V gene has CDR1 SGHRS and CDR2 YFSETQ. V was shortened by 0 bases and J by 1 base, with 10 bases between the two germline ends. CDR3 region: CASSLGGGENTEAFF. The CDR3, as DNA: TGCGCCAGCAGCTTGGGAGGCGGCGAGAACACTGAAGCTTTCTTT.

This clone appeared a few times. V gene TRBV7-9 combines with J gene TRBJ1-2, with a possible D match to TRBD1 (5 bases). The CDR3 is 14 residues long. The V and J ends lost 1 base and 3 bases respectively, with 9 bases between them. The germline V gene encodes CDR1 SEHNR and CDR2 FQNEAQ (reference sequence). The chain's CDR3 is CASSLEGTYYGYTF. DNA for the CDR3: TGTGCCAGCAGCTTAGAAGGGACTTACTATGGCTACACCTTC.

This chain joins TRBV15 and TRBJ2-1; TRBD1 matches 9 bases. The germline CDR1 and CDR2 sequences are LNHNV and YYDKDF (reference sequence). V lost 8 bases, J lost 7 bases, and 9 bases stayed unmatched. The CDR3 extends over 14 amino acids. The CDR3 sequence: CATAPGQGRNEQFF. The CDR3 DNA reads as TGTGCCACCGCCCCGGGACAGGGTAGGAATGAGCAGTTCTTC.

CDR3 in DNA: TGTGCCAGCAGCTTTACTAGCGGGAGCCGAGATACGCAGTATTTT. It encodes CASSFTSGSRDTQYF. This chain connects TRBV7-2 to TRBJ2-3, with TRBD2 matching 11 bases. Germline values: CDR1 SGHTA, CDR2 FQGNSA. The CDR3 is 15 residues long. Germline trimming cut 3 bases from V and 5 bases from J; bases unmatched to any gene: 4.

The chain links TRBV15 to TRBJ2-1; 11 positions agree with TRBD2. There are 15 residues in the CDR3. The V and J ends lost 2 bases and 10 bases, in that order; junction bases with no gene match: 7. Per the germline V gene, CDR1 is LNHNV and CDR2 is YYDKDF (reference sequence). The CDR3 loop is CATSRPLAGGGEQFF. CDR3 DNA: TGTGCCACCAGCAGACCTTTAGCGGGAGGGGGGGAGCAGTTCTTC.

The genes are TRBV15 and TRBJ2-5; 7 bases align to TRBD1. Per the germline V gene, CDR1 is LNHNV and CDR2 is YYDKDF (reference sequence). The CDR3 has 13 residues. Trimming cost V 5 bases and J 5 bases; bases outside gene matches: 5. The CDR3 protein is CATSHRGKETQYF. DNA for the CDR3: TGTGCCACCAGCCACAGGGGAAAGGAGACCCAGTACTTC.

V and J are TRBV11-3 and TRBJ2-2; 9 bases match TRBD2. Germline V gene sequence: CDR1 SGHNT, CDR2 YENEEA. The V gene end was trimmed by 5 bases and the J gene end by 0 bases; junction bases not matched to a gene: 16. The CDR3 is 20 amino acids. Here the CDR3 DNA reads TGTGCCAGCAGCCCCTCCGGGAGTAGCGGGAGTCTGGCGAACACCGGGGAGCTGTTTTTT. Translation: CASSPSGSSGSLANTGELFF.

CDR3 protein: CASSLGTPELGNTEAFF. DNA of the CDR3: TGTGCCAGCAGCTTAGGGACCCCCGAGTTAGGGAACACTGAAGCTTTCTTT. The chain employs TRBV7-8 and TRBJ1-1; D is undetermined. The CDR3 is 17 amino acids. Germline CDR1 is SGHVS and CDR2 is FQNEAQ. The V gene lost 1 base and the J gene lost 1 base, with 16 bases spanning the gap.

This clone was detected only a few times. The chain has TRBV30 and TRBJ2-6, with 7 bases fitting TRBD1. Germline loops: CDR1 GTSNPN, CDR2 SVGIG (reference sequence). The V gene end was trimmed by 3 bases and the J gene end by 4 bases; junction bases not matched to a gene: 9. CDR3 size: 16 residues. CDR3 loop: CAWSQGVRRGANVLTF. DNA of the CDR3: TGTGCCTGGAGCCAGGGGGTCAGGAGAGGGGCCAACGTCCTGACTTTC.

The chain recombines TRBV6-5 with TRBJ1-2; the D gene is possibly TRBD1 (6 bases). Trimming cost V 8 bases and J 2 bases, with 6 bases left between them. Germline CDR1 is MNHEY and CDR2 is SVGAGI. The CDR3 contains 11 residues. The CDR3 nucleotides read TGTGCCAGCGGACAGAACTATGGCTACACCTTC. Translation gives CASGQNYGYTF.

V gene TRBV30 combines with J gene TRBJ2-1; D call uncertain. Trimming cost V 4 bases and J 2 bases, with 6 bases left between them. Germline CDR1 GTSNPN, CDR2 SVGIG (reference sequence). There are 12 residues in the CDR3. This chain's CDR3 is CAWTKAYNEQFF. Written as DNA, the CDR3 is TGTGCCTGGACGAAGGCCTACAATGAGCAGTTCTTC.